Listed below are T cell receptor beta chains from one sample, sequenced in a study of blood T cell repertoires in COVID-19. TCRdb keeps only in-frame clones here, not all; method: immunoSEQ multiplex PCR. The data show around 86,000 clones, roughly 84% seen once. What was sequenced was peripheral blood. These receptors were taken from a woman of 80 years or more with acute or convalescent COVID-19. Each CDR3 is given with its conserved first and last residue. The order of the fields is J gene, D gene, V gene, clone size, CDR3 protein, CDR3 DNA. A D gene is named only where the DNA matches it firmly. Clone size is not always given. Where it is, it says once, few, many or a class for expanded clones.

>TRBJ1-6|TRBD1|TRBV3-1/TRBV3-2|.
CASSPPGTGSSPLHF
TGTGCCAGCAGCCCCCCCGGGACAGGGAGCTCACCCCTCCACTTT
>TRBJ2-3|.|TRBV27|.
CASSARALDTQYF
TGTGCCAGCAGTGCCCGCGCCTTGGATACGCAGTATTTT
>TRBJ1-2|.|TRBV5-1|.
CASSLWGGSYGYTF
TGCGCCAGCAGCTTGTGGGGGGGAAGCTATGGCTACACCTTC
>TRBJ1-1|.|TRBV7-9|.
CASSLAGGSTEAFF
TGTGCCAGCAGCTTAGCTGGGGGGAGCACTGAAGCTTTCTTT
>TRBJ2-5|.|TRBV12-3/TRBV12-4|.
CASRKLSPETQYF
TGTGCCAGCAGGAAACTCTCGCCCGAGACCCAGTACTTC
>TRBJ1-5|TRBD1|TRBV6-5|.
CASSTRTGDQPQHF
TGTGCCAGCAGTACCCGGACAGGGGATCAGCCCCAGCATTTT
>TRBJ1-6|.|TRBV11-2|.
CASSPDSSPLHF
TGTGCCAGCAGCCCGGACAGTTCACCCCTCCACTTT
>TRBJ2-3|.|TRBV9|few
CASSVVGSRTDTQYF
TGTGCCAGCAGCGTAGTAGGTTCTAGAACAGATACGCAGTATTTT
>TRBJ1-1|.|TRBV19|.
CASSSPGRRMNTEAFF
TGTGCCAGTAGTTCCCCAGGGCGGAGAATGAACACTGAAGCTTTCTTT
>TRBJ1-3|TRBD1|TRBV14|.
CASSTGTVSGNTIYF
TGTGCCAGCAGCACAGGGACAGTCTCTGGAAACACCATATATTTT
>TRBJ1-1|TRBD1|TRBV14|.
CASSQNRGMNTEAFF
TGTGCCAGCAGCCAAAACAGGGGAATGAACACTGAAGCTTTCTTT
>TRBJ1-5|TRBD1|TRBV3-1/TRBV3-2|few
CASSQGQGFQPQHF
TGTGCCAGCAGCCAGGGACAGGGGTTTCAGCCCCAGCATTTT
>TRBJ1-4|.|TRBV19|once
CASRDAGGRSEKLFF
TGTGCCAGTAGGGACGCTGGGGGCAGGAGTGAAAAACTGTTTTTT
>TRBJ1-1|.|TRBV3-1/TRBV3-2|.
CASSQEGRRLEAFF
TGTGCCAGCAGCCAAGAAGGAAGAAGACTTGAAGCTTTCTTT
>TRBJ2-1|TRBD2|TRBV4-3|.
CASSQSSGGAYNEQFF
TGCGCCAGCAGCCAATCTAGCGGGGGGGCCTACAATGAGCAGTTCTTC
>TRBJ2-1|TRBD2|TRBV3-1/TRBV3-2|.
CASSHLAGGRNEQFF
TGTGCCAGCAGCCACCTAGCGGGAGGGCGTAATGAGCAGTTCTTC
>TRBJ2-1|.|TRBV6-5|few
CASIQSREQFF
TGTGCCAGCATTCAATCCAGAGAGCAGTTCTTC
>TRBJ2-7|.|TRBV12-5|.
CASGLVSGSHSSYEQYF
TGTGCTAGTGGTTTGGTATCAGGAAGCCACAGCTCCTACGAGCAGTACTTC
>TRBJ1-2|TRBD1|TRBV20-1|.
CSATTGVGYTF
TGCAGTGCTACCACAGGGGTTGGCTACACCTTC
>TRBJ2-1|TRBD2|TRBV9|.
CASSVEASGRVWGNEQFF
TGTGCCAGCAGCGTAGAAGCTAGCGGGAGGGTCTGGGGTAATGAGCAGTTCTTC
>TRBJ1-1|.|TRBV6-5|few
CASTAGTNTEAFF
TGTGCCAGCACGGCAGGGACAAACACTGAAGCTTTCTTT
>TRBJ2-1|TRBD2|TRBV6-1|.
CASSETGLAGGKQFF
TGTGCCAGCAGTGAAACGGGACTAGCGGGGGGGAAGCAGTTCTTC
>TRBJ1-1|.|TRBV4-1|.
CASSQEVARGGEAFF
TGCGCCAGCAGCCAAGAAGTTGCGAGGGGAGGTGAAGCTTTCTTT
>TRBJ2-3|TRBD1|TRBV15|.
CATSRDNRGSDTQYF
TGTGCCACCAGCAGAGATAACAGGGGGTCAGATACGCAGTATTTT
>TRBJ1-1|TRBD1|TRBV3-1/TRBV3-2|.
CASSTSGQGYTEAFF
TGTGCCAGCAGCACCAGCGGACAGGGATACACTGAAGCTTTCTTT
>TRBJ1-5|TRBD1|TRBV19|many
CATMRRDRGHNQPQHF
TGTGCCACCATGAGGAGGGACAGGGGGCACAATCAGCCCCAGCATTTT
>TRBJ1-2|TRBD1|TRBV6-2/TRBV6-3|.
CASSYSGTGNYGYTF
TGTGCCAGCAGTTACTCGGGGACAGGGAACTATGGCTACACCTTC
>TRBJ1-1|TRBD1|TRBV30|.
CAWSGDSLGTEAFF
TGTGCCTGGAGTGGGGACAGCTTGGGCACTGAAGCTTTCTTT
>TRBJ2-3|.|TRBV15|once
CATSTNGERAGDTQYF
TGTGCCACCAGCACCAACGGAGAGCGGGCGGGAGATACGCAGTATTTT
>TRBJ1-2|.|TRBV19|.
CASSYGGRGYTF
TGTGCCAGTAGTTATGGAGGAAGGGGCTACACCTTC
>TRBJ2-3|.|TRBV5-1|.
CASSLADGATDTQYF
TGCGCCAGCAGCTTAGCGGACGGAGCCACAGATACGCAGTATTTT
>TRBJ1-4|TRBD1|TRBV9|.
CASSVDGRRGLGEKLFF
TGTGCCAGCAGCGTAGATGGGAGGAGGGGGCTCGGGGAAAAACTGTTTTTT
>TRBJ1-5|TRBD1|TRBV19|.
CASSPRTGTSNQPQHF
TGTGCCAGTAGTCCGAGGACAGGGACGAGCAATCAGCCCCAGCATTTT
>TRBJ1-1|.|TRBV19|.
CASSVTQGMSMVEAFF
TGTGCCAGTAGTGTCACACAGGGTATGAGTATGGTGGAAGCTTTCTTT
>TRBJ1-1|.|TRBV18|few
CASSPSGDTEAFF
TGTGCCAGCTCACCATCCGGGGACACTGAAGCTTTCTTT
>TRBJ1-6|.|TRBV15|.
CATSRDPPRRYNSPLHF
TGTGCCACCAGCAGAGACCCCCCCCGCAGGTATAATTCACCCCTCCACTTT
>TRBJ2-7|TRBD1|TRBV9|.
CASSGTGNYEQYF
TGTGCCAGCAGTGGGACAGGGAATTACGAGCAGTACTTC
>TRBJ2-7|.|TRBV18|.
CASSLRQGSSYEQYF
TGTGCCAGCTCCCTCCGGCAGGGGAGCTCCTACGAGCAGTACTTC
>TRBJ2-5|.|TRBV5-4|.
CASSSPRGYQETQYF
TGTGCCAGCAGCTCACCTAGGGGGTACCAAGAGACCCAGTACTTC
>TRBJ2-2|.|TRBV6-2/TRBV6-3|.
CASSYVATTGELFF
TGTGCCAGCAGTTACGTGGCCACCACCGGGGAGCTGTTTTTT
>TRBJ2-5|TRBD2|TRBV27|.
CASPVAGGLEETQYF
TGTGCCAGTCCTGTAGCGGGAGGTTTAGAAGAGACCCAGTACTTC
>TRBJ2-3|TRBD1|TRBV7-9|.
CASSFRTGNTDTQYF
TGTGCCAGCAGCTTCAGGACAGGGAATACAGATACGCAGTATTTT
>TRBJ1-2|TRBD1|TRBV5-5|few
CASRLDRGLYGYTF
TGTGCCAGCAGACTGGACAGGGGGCTCTATGGCTACACCTTC
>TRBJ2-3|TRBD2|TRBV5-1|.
CASSSRPSTSGYSTDTQYF
TGCGCCAGCAGCTCTCGACCCTCTACTAGCGGGTATAGCACAGATACGCAGTATTTT
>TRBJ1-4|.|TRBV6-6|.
CASRMDIVNEKLFF
TGTGCCAGCAGAATGGACATCGTGAATGAAAAACTGTTTTTT
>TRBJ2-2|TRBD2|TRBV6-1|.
CASSEWTSGAFRLRDTGELFF
TGTGCCAGCAGTGAATGGACTAGCGGAGCCTTCCGTTTAAGGGACACCGGGGAGCTGTTTTTT
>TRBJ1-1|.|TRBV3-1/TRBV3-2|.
CASSPSTGPGTEAFF
TGTGCCAGCAGCCCCAGTACGGGTCCGGGGACTGAAGCTTTCTTT
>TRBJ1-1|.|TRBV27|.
CASSLKQDTEAFF
TGTGCCAGCAGTTTGAAACAGGACACTGAAGCTTTCTTT